What follows describes a single T cell receptor beta chain. Trimming removed 7 bases at V and 5 bases at J, with 15 bases between. Germline V gives CDR1 MNHEY, CDR2 SVGEGT. CDR3 length: 13 residues. This record comes from a study of regulatory T cells in long-lasting Graves disease. Time point given: newly diagnosed GD, antithyroid drugs for less than 3 months. PBMCs provided the RNA from which the TCR library was made. Building the TCR beta libraries relied on iRepertoire HTBI primers, and CDR3 regions underwent Arm-PCR. Original processing methods: Gene usage covered over 55 TRBV and 14 TRBJ segments. Each CDR3 protein gets one entry after TCRdb re-called the multiplex PCR reads with MiXCR. V and J calls and clone size were set by TCRdb, not the authors. The sample shows 360,000 or so distinct CDR3 sequences, approximately 16% of them seen only once. This sample also appeared in a second study, on T cells in Graves' hyperthyroidism and ophthalmopathy. That publication notes: A median around six months before onset, the model predicted ophthalmopathy.

This chain links TRBV6-2 or TRBV6-3 with TRBJ2-7; D may match TRBD1 or TRBD2 (5 bases each). This TCR was sampled from a man aged 40-50 years with Graves disease. The sequences come from peripheral blood mononuclear cells (PBMCs), collected at new diagnosis, from a patient treated with antithyroid drugs. CDR3 residues: CASTFWGSHEQYF. CDR3 DNA: TGTGCCAGCACCTTTTGGGGGAGTCACGAGCAGTACTTC.